The 26 T cell receptor beta chains in this list originate from one sample, sequenced in a study of identifying expanded T cells in peripheral blood. TCRdb's copy holds only in-frame clones and misses some; the assay was immunoSEQ multiplex PCR. The sample gives about 82,000 clones, 80% to 90% of which show up once; roughly 7% is in the top ten. The specimen sequenced was blood. The receptors come from a person aged 18-70 years in good health.

The chain recombines TRBV5-1 with TRBJ2-2; D is unresolved. V lost 1 base and J lost 3, with 7 bases in between. This CDR3 spans 14 amino acids. CDR1 and CDR2 from the germline V gene are SGHRS and YFSETQ. DNA for the CDR3: TGCGCCAGCAGCTTGCCGGGTGACACCGGGGAGCTGTTTTTT. Translated, it gives CASSLPGDTGELFF.

The chain couples TRBV30 to TRBJ1-1; tentatively, D is TRBD1 (6 bases). Germline V gene lookup returns CDR1 GTSNPN and CDR2 SVGIG (reference sequence). With 0 bases removed from V and 3 bases from J, the gap between germline ends came to 14 bases. The CDR3 loop spans 15 amino acids. The CDR3 DNA reads TGTGCCTGGAGTGTACGTGGGGGCTTCGACACTGAAGCTTTCTTT. This sequence encodes CAWSVRGGFDTEAFF.

The rearrangement links TRBV9 to TRBJ1-1; D is unclear. This CDR3 comprises 13 residues. Germline V CDR1 and CDR2: SGDLS, YYNGEE. Between the trimmed V and J ends, which lost 4 bases and 3 bases, there was a span of 10 bases. CDR3 coding DNA: TGTGCCAGCAGCCCCCGGGGAGACACTGAAGCTTTCTTT. Amino acids: CASSPRGDTEAFF. The variable domain in full, completed from reference TRBV9 and TRBJ1-1, reads DSGVTQTPKHLITATGQRVTLRCSPRSGDLSVYWYQQSLDQGLQFLIQYYNGEERAKGNILERFSAQQFPDLHSELNLSSLELGDSALYFCASSPRGDTEAFFGQGTRLTVV.

The chain joins TRBV7-9 to TRBJ1-1; D unclear. The ends were cut back, 4 bases at V and 1 base at J, with 7 bases in the middle. The V gene's germline CDR1 is SEHNR and CDR2 FQNEAQ (reference sequence). The CDR3 has 13 residues. The CDR3 here is CASSSAGNTEAFF. DNA for the CDR3: TGTGCCAGCAGCTCTGCTGGGAACACTGAAGCTTTCTTT.

CDR3 protein: CASSLGAESGKLFF. CDR3 nucleotides: TGTGCCAGCAGCTTAGGAGCTGAGTCGGGAAAACTGTTTTTT. The chain recombines TRBV7-2 with TRBJ1-4; no clear D gene. The CDR3 is 14 amino acids. V was trimmed by 1 base and J by 10 bases, leaving 13 bases between them. The germline gives CDR1 SGHTA, CDR2 FQGNSA.

This clone was seen just once. This chain links TRBV29-1 with TRBJ2-7; 7 bases are shared with TRBD2. Germline CDR1 and CDR2: SQVTM and ANQGSEA. There are 12 residues in the CDR3. The V gene end was trimmed by 4 bases and the J gene end by 3 bases; junction bases not matched to a gene: 3. The CDR3 coding sequence is TGCAGCGTTGGGGAGGGTCACTACGAGCAGTACTTC. Translating it yields CSVGEGHYEQYF.

The V and J genes are TRBV30 and TRBJ1-4; maybe TRBD1 (5 bases). This CDR3 spans 16 amino acids. CDR1 is GTSNPN and CDR2 is SVGIG in the germline V gene (reference sequence). The V end was cut by 0 bases, the J end by 5 bases, with 16 bases between. This chain's CDR3 is CAWSVPDRDPNEKLFF. The CDR3 nucleotides are TGTGCCTGGAGTGTACCCGACCGGGACCCCAATGAAAAACTGTTTTTT.

The chain joins TRBV30 to TRBJ2-1; 7 nucleotides agree with TRBD1. V trimming: 6 bases; J trimming: 9 bases; junction bases outside the gene matches: 17. The CDR3 sequence is 15 residues long. CDR1 is GTSNPN, CDR2 SVGIG, per germline (reference sequence). CDR3 in DNA: TGTGCCTGCCACTGGGACAGAGGAAGGCCTAGTGAGCAGTTCTTC. Its protein is CACHWDRGRPSEQFF.

V and J are TRBV30 and TRBJ1-4; D is unclear. The CDR3 is 13 amino acids. The germline gives CDR1 GTSNPN, CDR2 SVGIG (reference sequence). Trimming removed 2 bases at V and 8 bases at J, with 12 bases between. The CDR3 DNA sequence: TGTGCCTGGAGTCCAGGTTTCGGGGAAAAACTGTTTTTT. Its protein is CAWSPGFGEKLFF.

Details on this clone: One end of the junction is discordant with germline, which a read error may explain. The chain uses TRBV5-4 and TRBJ2-7; a possible D gene is TRBD1 (8 bases). The CDR3 sequence is 13 residues long. Germline values: CDR1 SGHNT, CDR2 YYREEE (reference sequence). In DNA, the CDR3 is TGTGCCAGCAGCTTGTGGGGGGGGACAGGTGGGAGTTTC. Its translation: CASSLWGGTGGSF.

The chain couples TRBV18 to TRBJ1-2; a weak D match, TRBD1 (5 bases). The germline CDR1 and CDR2 sequences are KGHSH and LQKENI. CDR3 length: 14 amino acids. Trimming shortened V by 2 bases and J by 6 bases, and 13 bases separated the two germline ends. CDR3 coding DNA: TGTGCCAGCTCACCAGATCGGACATATGATGGCTACACCTTC. This gives the protein CASSPDRTYDGYTF.

The rearrangement links TRBV30 to TRBJ1-4, with D tentatively TRBD1 (5 bases). The CDR3 extends over 13 amino acids. Germline CDR1 and CDR2: GTSNPN and SVGIG (reference sequence). V was cut by 8 bases and J by 7 bases, with 17 bases left in between. DNA for the CDR3: TGTGCCGGCTTGACGGCTAGGGGTGAAAAACTGTTTTTT. Translated, it gives CAGLTARGEKLFF.

V usage is TRBV4-3 and J usage is TRBJ2-1; no clear D. Germline assignment: CDR1 LGHNA and CDR2 YSLEER. The CDR3 spans 16 residues. V dropped 1 base and J dropped 6 bases, with 16 bases sitting between them. The CDR3 here is CASSQGLGIGSNEQFF. The CDR3 DNA is TGCGCCAGCAGCCAAGGTCTCGGCATTGGAAGCAATGAGCAGTTCTTC.

This chain uses TRBV10-3 with TRBJ1-1; unclear D gene. Germline values: CDR1 ENHRY, CDR2 SYGVKD. Deletions cut 0 bases from V and 3 bases from J, with 8 bases between. The CDR3 length is 14 residues. Written as DNA, the CDR3 is TGTGCCATCAGTGAGTCGGGGTGGGACACTGAAGCTTTCTTT. It codes for CAISESGWDTEAFF.

The CDR3 reads CASSLSTGGDTEAFF. In nucleotides, the CDR3 is TGTGCCAGCTCACTTTCAACCGGTGGGGACACTGAAGCTTTCTTT. The chain recombines TRBV18 with TRBJ1-1; D is uncertain. The germline V gene encodes CDR1 KGHSH and CDR2 LQKENI. The CDR3 totals 15 residues. Trimming removed 4 bases at V and 3 bases at J, with 15 bases between.

This chain uses TRBV2 with TRBJ2-1; 7 bases map to TRBD2. Germline trimming cut 3 bases from V and 12 bases from J; bases unmatched to any gene: 14. The CDR3 sequence is 15 residues long. Germline CDR1 is SNHLY and CDR2 is FYNNEI. CDR3 bases: TGTGCCAGCAGTGACGAATACCGGGACTATCCCCGGCAGTTCTTC. It encodes CASSDEYRDYPRQFF.

J is TRBJ2-5 and V is TRBV7-9, with 14 bases matching TRBD2. CDR3 length: 16 residues. Germline V gene data show CDR1 as SEHNR and CDR2 as FQNEAQ (reference sequence). The V segment lost 5 bases and the J segment 5 bases; nucleotides outside the gene matches: 7. The CDR3 here is CASSRRGLAGVETQYF. The DNA for the CDR3 is TGTGCCAGCAGCCGAAGGGGACTAGCGGGGGTGGAGACCCAGTACTTC. The full variable domain, with the rest looked up from reference TRBV7-9 and TRBJ2-5, is DTGVSQNPRHKITKRGQNVTFRCDPISEHNRLYWYRQTLGQGPEFLTYFQNEAQLEKSRLLSDRFSAERPKGSFSTLEIQRTEQGDSAMYLCASSRRGLAGVETQYFGPGTRLLVL.

The chain uses TRBV15 and TRBJ1-3; D is ambiguous. This CDR3 is built from 14 residues. The germline V gene has CDR1 LNHNV and CDR2 YYDKDF (reference sequence). Between the trimmed V and J ends, which lost 3 bases and 0 bases, there was a span of 6 bases. Written as DNA, the CDR3 is TGTGCCACCAGCAGGGATATCTCTGGAAACACCATATATTTT. Translation: CATSRDISGNTIYF.

The chain carries TRBV6-1 and TRBJ1-2; unclear D gene. The CDR3 loop spans 12 amino acids. Trimming pared 2 bases from V and 5 bases from J, leaving 6 bases between. The V gene's germline CDR1 is MNHNS and CDR2 SASEGT. The CDR3 spells CASSEIGYGYTF. In DNA, the CDR3 is TGTGCCAGCAGTGAAATAGGATATGGCTACACCTTC.

The gene calls are TRBV7-8 and TRBJ2-7; 10 bases line up with TRBD1. This CDR3 spans 14 amino acids. Germline trimming cut 5 bases from V and 5 bases from J; bases unmatched to any gene: 6. Germline values: CDR1 SGHVS, CDR2 FQNEAQ. In nucleotides, the CDR3 is TGTGCCAGCAGCCTAATGGACAGGGGGAACGAGCAGTACTTC. Its protein product is CASSLMDRGNEQYF.

This chain joins TRBV7-3 and TRBJ2-5, with D perhaps TRBD1 (6 bases). Germline V gene data show CDR1 as SGHTA and CDR2 as FQGTGA. This CDR3 is 13 amino acids long. With 2 bases removed from V and 4 bases from J, the gap between germline ends came to 8 bases. This CDR3 is CASSLAGAETQYF. CDR3 bases: TGTGCCAGCAGCTTAGCAGGGGCAGAGACCCAGTACTTC. The variable domain in full, completed from reference TRBV7-3 and TRBJ2-5, reads GAGVSQTPSNKVTEKGKYVELRCDPISGHTALYWYRQSLGQGPEFLIYFQGTGAADDSGLPNDRFFAVRPEGSVSTLKIQRTERGDSAVYLCASSLAGAETQYFGPGTRLLVL.

V usage is TRBV5-1 and J usage is TRBJ1-1; D is unresolved. The V and J ends lost 0 bases and 4 bases respectively, with 13 bases between them. The germline CDR1 and CDR2 sequences are SGHRS and YFSETQ. The CDR3 is made up of 15 amino acids. This CDR3 is CASSLVKSGLTEAFF. Here the CDR3 DNA reads TGCGCCAGCAGCTTGGTAAAATCCGGGCTCACTGAAGCTTTCTTT.

This chain uses TRBV7-6 with TRBJ1-2; 9 bases align to TRBD1. Germline V CDR1 and CDR2: SGHVS, FNYEAQ. CDR3 length: 14 residues. V gave up 4 bases and J gave up 8 bases; unmatched junction bases: 8. The CDR3 DNA sequence: TGTGCCAGCAGCTCGATGGGACAGGGAGGCGGCTACACCTTC. Its protein is CASSSMGQGGGYTF.

This sequence joins TRBV5-6 and TRBJ1-2, with 8 nucleotides matching TRBD1. Trimming took 4 bases from V and 7 from J; bases not matched to a gene: 9. The CDR3 is made up of 14 amino acids. Germline V gives CDR1 SGHDT, CDR2 YYEEEE. DNA for the CDR3: TGTGCCAGCAGCCGAGACCAGGGGGCATTTGGCTACACCTTC. It translates to CASSRDQGAFGYTF.

The chain joins TRBV5-4 to TRBJ2-3; maybe TRBD1 (6 bases). Trimming took 1 base from V and 1 from J, leaving 16 bases between them. The CDR3 has 17 amino acids. Germline V gene sequence: CDR1 SGHNT, CDR2 YYREEE (reference sequence). CDR3 amino acids: CASSLPKGVIGTDTQYF. DNA for the CDR3: TGTGCCAGCAGCTTGCCCAAGGGGGTTATCGGCACAGATACGCAGTATTTT.

The chain employs TRBV7-2 and TRBJ1-1; the D is unclear. This CDR3 comprises 15 residues. The V end lost 5 bases, the J end lost 0 bases, and 13 bases lay between the germline ends. The germline CDR1 and CDR2 sequences are SGHTA and FQGNSA. This CDR3 is CASSLSRLLNTEAFF. The CDR3 nucleotides are TGTGCCAGCAGCCTTTCAAGGTTATTGAACACTGAAGCTTTCTTT. The complete variable domain, with remaining parts taken from reference TRBV7-2 and TRBJ1-1, reads GAGVSQSPSNKVTEKGKDVELRCDPISGHTALYWYRQSLGQGLEFLIYFQGNSAPDKSGLPSDRFSAERTGGSVSTLTIQRTQQEDSAVYLCASSLSRLLNTEAFFGQGTRLTVV.